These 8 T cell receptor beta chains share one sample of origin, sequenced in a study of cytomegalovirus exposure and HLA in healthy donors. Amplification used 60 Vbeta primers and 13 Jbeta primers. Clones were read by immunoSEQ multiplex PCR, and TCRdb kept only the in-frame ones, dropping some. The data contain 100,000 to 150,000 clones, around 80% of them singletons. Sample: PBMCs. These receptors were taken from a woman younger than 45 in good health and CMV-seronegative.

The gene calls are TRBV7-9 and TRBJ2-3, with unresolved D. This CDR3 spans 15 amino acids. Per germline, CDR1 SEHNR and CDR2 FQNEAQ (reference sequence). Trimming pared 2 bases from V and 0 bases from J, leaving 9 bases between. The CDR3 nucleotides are TGTGCCAGCAGCTTAAGGCAGGCTAGCACAGATACGCAGTATTTT. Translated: CASSLRQASTDTQYF.

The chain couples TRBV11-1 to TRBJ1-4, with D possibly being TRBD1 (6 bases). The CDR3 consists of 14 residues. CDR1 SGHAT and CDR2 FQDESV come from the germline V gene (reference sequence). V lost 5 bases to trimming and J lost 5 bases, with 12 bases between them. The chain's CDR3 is CASSLGQLNEKLFF. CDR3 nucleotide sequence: TGTGCCAGCAGCCTAGGACAGCTGAATGAAAAACTGTTTTTT.

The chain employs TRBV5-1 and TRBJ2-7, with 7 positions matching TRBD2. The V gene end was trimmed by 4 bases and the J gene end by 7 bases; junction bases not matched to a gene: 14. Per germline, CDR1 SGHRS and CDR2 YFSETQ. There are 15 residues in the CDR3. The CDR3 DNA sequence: TGCGCCAGCAGCCGGGTCGGGAAGCGGGGAAATGAGCAGTACTTC. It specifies CASSRVGKRGNEQYF.

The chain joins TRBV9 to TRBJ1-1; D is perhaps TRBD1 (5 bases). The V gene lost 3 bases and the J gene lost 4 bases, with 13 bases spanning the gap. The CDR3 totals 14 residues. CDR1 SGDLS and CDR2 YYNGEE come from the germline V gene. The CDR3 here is CASSAAGGGTEAFF. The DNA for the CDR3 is TGTGCCAGCAGCGCCGCGGGGGGTGGCACTGAAGCTTTCTTT.

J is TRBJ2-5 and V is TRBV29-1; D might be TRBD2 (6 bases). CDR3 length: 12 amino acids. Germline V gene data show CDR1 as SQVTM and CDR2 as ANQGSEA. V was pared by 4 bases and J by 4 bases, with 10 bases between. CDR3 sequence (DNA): TGCAGCGTTGGTGGGGGAGGAGAGACCCAGTACTTC. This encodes CSVGGGGETQYF.

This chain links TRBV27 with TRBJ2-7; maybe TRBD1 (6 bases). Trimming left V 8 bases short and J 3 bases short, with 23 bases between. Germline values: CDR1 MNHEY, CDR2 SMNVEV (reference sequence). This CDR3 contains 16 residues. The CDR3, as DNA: TGTGCCAGCCGTCCTGTCAGGGGCCCTAAGTTCTACGAGCAGTACTTC. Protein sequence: CASRPVRGPKFYEQYF.

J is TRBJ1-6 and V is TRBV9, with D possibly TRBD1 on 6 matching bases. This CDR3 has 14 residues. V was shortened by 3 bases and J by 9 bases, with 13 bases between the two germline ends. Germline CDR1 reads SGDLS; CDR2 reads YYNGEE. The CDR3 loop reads CASSARQAGSPLHF. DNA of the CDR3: TGTGCCAGCAGCGCTCGACAGGCTGGTTCACCCCTCCACTTT.

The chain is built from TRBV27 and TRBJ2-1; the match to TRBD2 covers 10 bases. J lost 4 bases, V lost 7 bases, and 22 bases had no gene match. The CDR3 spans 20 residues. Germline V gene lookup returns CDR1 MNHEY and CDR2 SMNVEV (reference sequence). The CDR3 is CASKWAGAGGRGGGYNEQFF. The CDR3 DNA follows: TGTGCCAGCAAATGGGCCGGAGCGGGGGGGCGGGGAGGGGGGTACAATGAGCAGTTCTTC.